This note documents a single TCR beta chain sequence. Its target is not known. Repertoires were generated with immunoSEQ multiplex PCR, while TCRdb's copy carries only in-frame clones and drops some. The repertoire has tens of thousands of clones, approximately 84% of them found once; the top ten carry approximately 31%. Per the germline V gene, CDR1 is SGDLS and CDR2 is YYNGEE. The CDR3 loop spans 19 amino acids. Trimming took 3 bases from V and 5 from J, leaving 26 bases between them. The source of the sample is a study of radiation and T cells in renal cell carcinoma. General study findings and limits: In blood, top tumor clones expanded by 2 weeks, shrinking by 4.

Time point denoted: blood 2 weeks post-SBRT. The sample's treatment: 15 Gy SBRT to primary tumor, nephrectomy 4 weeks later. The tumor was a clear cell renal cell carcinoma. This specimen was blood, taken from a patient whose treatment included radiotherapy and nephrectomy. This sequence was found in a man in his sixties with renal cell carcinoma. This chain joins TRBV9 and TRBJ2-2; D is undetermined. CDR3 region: CASSARTSIFGVGTGELFF. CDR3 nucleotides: TGTGCCAGCAGCGCCCGGACGTCTATATTTGGGGTGGGGACCGGGGAGCTGTTTTTT.